These 4 T cell receptor beta chains were sequenced from one sample in a study of cytomegalovirus exposure and HLA in healthy donors. The PCR ran on 60 Vbeta and 13 Jbeta primers. Measured with immunoSEQ multiplex PCR; TCRdb has only the in-frame clones, and not every one. The sample carries 150,000 or so clones, over 60% recorded once. The specimen was PBMCs. These receptors all stem from a woman younger than 45 in good health and CMV-seropositive.

This clone has only a few counts. The CDR3 here is CASKPSAGRYEQYF. The CDR3 nucleotides read TGTGCCAGTAAACCCTCAGCGGGTCGTTACGAGCAGTACTTC. The chain links TRBV19 to TRBJ2-7, with D possibly being TRBD2 (6 bases). The V gene's germline CDR1 is LNHDA and CDR2 SQIVND (reference sequence). The CDR3 consists of 14 residues. Trimming stripped 7 bases from V and 4 bases from J, with 17 bases between.

The CDR3 loop reads CASSPHQAAGELFF. CDR3 in DNA: TGCGCCAGCAGCCCTCACCAGGCTGCCGGGGAGCTGTTTTTT. The chain is built from TRBV5-1 and TRBJ2-2; D gene uncertain. The germline V and J ends were trimmed by 4 bases and 6 bases, with 13 bases remaining between them. The CDR3 extends over 14 amino acids. Germline CDR1 reads SGHRS; CDR2 reads YFSETQ.

The chain employs TRBV6-1 and TRBJ2-7, with 7 bases aligning to TRBD1. The V gene end was trimmed by 4 bases and the J gene end by 2 bases; junction bases not matched to a gene: 8. Germline lookup yields CDR1 MNHNS and CDR2 SASEGT. The CDR3 sequence is 15 residues long. The CDR3 here is CASSGRQGIPYEQYF. The CDR3 DNA sequence: TGTGCCAGCAGTGGTCGACAGGGTATCCCCTACGAGCAGTACTTC.

The sample holds one count of this clone. The chain is built from TRBV7-3 and TRBJ2-7; TRBD1 matches 8 bases. Germline V lookup: CDR1 SGHTA, CDR2 FQGTGA. This CDR3 spans 14 amino acids. Losses at the gene ends were 2 bases for V and 5 bases for J; bases not matched to a gene: 5. CDR3 coding DNA: TGTGCCAGCAGCTTAGCCCAGGGGGCCCACGAGCAGTACTTC. Protein product: CASSLAQGAHEQYF.